One and the same sample provided the 21 T cell receptor beta chains below, sequenced in a study of blood T cell repertoires in COVID-19. Here immunoSEQ multiplex PCR was the method, and the copy in TCRdb shows in-frame clones only, minus some. Among approximately 280,000 clones listed, 75% to 95% were seen once. Sample: peripheral blood. The receptor set was obtained from a woman in her 30s with COVID-19, enrolled during active disease.

This chain uses TRBV27 with TRBJ2-1; possible D gene TRBD2, 6 bases. Trimming shortened V by 0 bases and J by 6 bases, and 21 bases separated the two germline ends. Germline loops: CDR1 MNHEY, CDR2 SMNVEV (reference sequence). The CDR3 is made up of 18 amino acids. CDR3 nucleotides: TGTGCCAGCAGTTTATCGGGCGGGATCCCGCCGGGAAGCAATGAGCAGTTCTTC. Amino acids: CASSLSGGIPPGSNEQFF.

This chain links TRBV11-2 with TRBJ2-7; 13 bases agree with TRBD2. Trimming removed 5 bases from V and 1 base from J; junction bases left unmatched: 5. The CDR3 extends over 16 amino acids. Germline CDR1 is SGHAT and CDR2 is FQNNGV. This CDR3 is CASSPRGLAGSYEQYF. CDR3 bases: TGTGCCAGCAGCCCGAGGGGACTAGCGGGGTCCTACGAGCAGTACTTC.

This chain uses TRBV5-4 with TRBJ1-3, with D tentatively TRBD1 (6 bases). The CDR3 has 16 residues. Per germline, CDR1 SGHNT and CDR2 YYREEE (reference sequence). V lost 5 bases, J lost 0 bases, and 15 bases lay in between. The CDR3 loop reads CASSQLGQSSGNTIYF. In DNA form, the CDR3 reads TGTGCCAGCAGTCAACTCGGACAGTCCTCTGGAAACACCATATATTTT.

The V gene is TRBV2, the J gene TRBJ2-7; tentative D call: TRBD2 (6 bases). CDR1 is SNHLY and CDR2 is FYNNEI in the germline V gene. V lost 6 bases to trimming and J lost 7 bases, with 16 bases between them. This CDR3 is 13 amino acids long. The CDR3 DNA reads as TGTGCCAGCAGCTGGGACTCTCAAGGGGAGCAGTACTTC. It specifies CASSWDSQGEQYF. The variable domain in full, with the rest retrieved from reference TRBV2 and TRBJ2-7, is EPEVTQTPSHQVTQMGQEVILRCVPISNHLYFYWYRQILGQKVEFLVSFYNNEISEKSEIFDDQFSVERPDGSNFTLKIRSTKLEDSAMYFCASSWDSQGEQYFGPGTRLTVT.

The chain employs TRBV30 and TRBJ1-1; D gene unclear. The CDR3 has 18 amino acids. CDR1 and CDR2 (germline): GTSNPN, SVGIG (reference sequence). V gave up 0 bases and J gave up 3 bases, with 23 bases separating them. The CDR3 coding sequence is TGTGCCTGGAGTGTAAGCCAACCGGGGAACCTAAAGGACACTGAAGCTTTCTTT. Translated: CAWSVSQPGNLKDTEAFF.

A word on this clone: This specimen includes other DNA sequences encoding the same CDR3. The chain has TRBV4-1 and TRBJ1-5; unclear D gene. Trimming pared 0 bases from V and 2 bases from J, leaving 5 bases between. Germline V gene lookup returns CDR1 MGHRA and CDR2 YSYEKL. The CDR3 is 14 residues long. The CDR3 protein is CASSQDLGNQPQHF. Written as DNA, the CDR3 is TGCGCCAGCAGCCAAGATCTCGGCAATCAGCCCCAGCATTTT.

The rearrangement links TRBV18 to TRBJ1-5; D not certain. V was cut by 4 bases and J by 2 bases, with 12 bases left in between. The CDR3 consists of 15 residues. Germline assignment: CDR1 KGHSH and CDR2 LQKENI. The CDR3 loop reads CASSLGLMGNQPQHF. CDR3 in DNA: TGTGCCAGCTCACTGGGCCTGATGGGCAATCAGCCCCAGCATTTT.

This clone was seen just once. V gene TRBV19 combines with J gene TRBJ2-1; tentatively, D is TRBD2 (6 bases). The CDR3 is made up of 11 amino acids. Per germline, CDR1 LNHDA and CDR2 SQIVND (reference sequence). Trimming took off 9 bases at V and 9 bases at J, with 12 bases between the two ends. CDR3 residues: CASQIAAEQFF. CDR3 sequence (DNA): TGTGCCAGCCAGATAGCGGCTGAGCAGTTCTTC.

The J gene is TRBJ2-3, the V gene TRBV3-1 (or the pseudogene TRBV3-2); the match to TRBD1 covers 7 bases. J was trimmed by 4 bases and V by 1 base; bases with no gene match: 11. Germline V CDR1 and CDR2: LGHDT, YNNKEL (reference sequence). This CDR3 is 17 amino acids long. Here the CDR3 DNA reads TGTGCCAGCAGCCAAGCGACAGGGAGAGGTCAATCAGATACGCAGTATTTT. It codes for CASSQATGRGQSDTQYF.

The chain employs TRBV5-6 and TRBJ2-5, with TRBD2 identical over 11 bases. V lost 3 bases, J lost 5 bases, and 6 bases stayed unmatched. This CDR3 comprises 15 residues. In germline, CDR1 is SGHDT, CDR2 YYEEEE. In DNA form, the CDR3 reads TGTGCCAGCAGCTCACTAGCGGGAGTTTGGGAGACCCAGTACTTC. It is translated as CASSSLAGVWETQYF.

Notes on this clone: The same CDR3 can be traced to other DNA sequences in this sample. This chain connects TRBV6-1 to TRBJ1-2; D is undetermined. CDR3 size: 17 residues. Between the trimmed V and J ends, which lost 0 bases and 8 bases, there was a span of 22 bases. Per germline, CDR1 MNHNS and CDR2 SASEGT. The DNA for the CDR3 is TGTGCCAGCAGTGAAGCGGGCTGGCGGGGAGTGGGCGAGGGCTACACCTTC. This gives the protein CASSEAGWRGVGEGYTF.

The rearrangement links TRBV5-1 to TRBJ2-5; 9 bases line up with TRBD2. Trimming at V came to 0 bases and at J to 5 bases, leaving 8 bases not matched to a gene. This CDR3 is 16 amino acids long. Germline loops: CDR1 SGHRS, CDR2 YFSETQ. The CDR3: CASSLELAGELETQYF. The CDR3 DNA sequence: TGCGCCAGCAGCTTGGAATTAGCGGGAGAATTGGAGACCCAGTACTTC.

V gene TRBV7-2 combines with J gene TRBJ2-5; perhaps TRBD2 as D (6 bases). V was shortened by 1 base and J by 5 bases, with 17 bases between the two germline ends. The CDR3 loop spans 16 amino acids. Germline loops: CDR1 SGHTA, CDR2 FQGNSA. The CDR3 protein is CASSLGIAVKRETQYF. CDR3 DNA sequence: TGTGCCAGCAGCTTAGGCATAGCGGTAAAAAGGGAGACCCAGTACTTC.

Here the CDR3 reads CATSPGQVNTGELFF. CDR3 DNA sequence: TGTGCCACCTCCCCTGGCCAAGTTAACACCGGGGAGCTGTTTTTT. The chain carries TRBV24-1 and TRBJ2-2; D ambiguous. Trimming removed 9 bases at V and 2 bases at J, with 15 bases between. CDR3 length equals 15 residues. The germline CDR1 and CDR2 sequences are KGHDR and SFDVKD.

CDR3 in amino acids: CAWSYSTGNTIYF. The CDR3 coding sequence is TGTGCCTGGAGTTACTCGACAGGAAACACCATATATTTT. This chain uses TRBV30 with TRBJ1-3; D not certain. Germline lookup yields CDR1 GTSNPN and CDR2 SVGIG (reference sequence). The CDR3 consists of 13 residues. V lost 2 bases to trimming and J lost 4 bases, with 9 bases between them.

A word on this clone: This sample includes further DNA sequences coding for the same CDR3. The V call is TRBV6-5, the J call TRBJ1-1; 9 bases are shared with TRBD1. Germline CDR1 is MNHEY and CDR2 is SVGAGI. The CDR3 is 13 amino acids. Trimming removed 6 bases from V and 5 bases from J; junction bases left unmatched: 4. The CDR3 nucleotides read TGTGCCAGCAGGGGACAGGGAGGGACTGAAGCTTTCTTT. This gives the protein CASRGQGGTEAFF.

The chain couples TRBV10-3 to TRBJ1-4; no clear D. The germline V and J ends were trimmed by 6 bases and 0 bases, with 8 bases remaining between them. The CDR3 is 14 residues long. CDR1 and CDR2 from the germline V gene are ENHRY and SYGVKD. The CDR3 DNA follows: TGTGCCATCAGCCCACAGTCAACTAATGAAAAACTGTTTTTT. It specifies CAISPQSTNEKLFF.

V and J are TRBV7-8 and TRBJ2-2, with 7 bases aligning to TRBD1. CDR1 is SGHVS, CDR2 FQNEAQ, per germline. The V and J ends lost 4 bases and 4 bases, in that order; junction bases with no gene match: 3. The CDR3 is 14 amino acids. The DNA for the CDR3 is TGTGCCAGCAGCTCCACAGGGGTCACCGGGGAGCTGTTTTTT. This gives the protein CASSSTGVTGELFF.

This chain joins TRBV7-9 and TRBJ2-7; D unresolved. Trimming removed 5 bases at V and 6 bases at J, with 14 bases between. Per the germline V gene, CDR1 is SEHNR and CDR2 is FQNEAQ (reference sequence). CDR3 length: 13 amino acids. CDR3 loop: CASSPPTGREQYF. Here the CDR3 DNA reads TGTGCCAGCAGCCCTCCTACGGGTCGCGAGCAGTACTTC.

This rearrangement joins TRBV10-3 to TRBJ1-2, with D possibly matching TRBD1 (6 bases). Germline CDR1 ENHRY, CDR2 SYGVKD. V shed 3 bases and J shed 3 bases, with 8 bases lying between them. The length of the CDR3 is 13 residues. CDR3 DNA: TGTGCCATCAGTGAAGGACAGTACTATGGCTACACCTTC. Its translation: CAISEGQYYGYTF.

V is TRBV7-3 and J is TRBJ2-7, with TRBD1 matching 9 bases. Germline CDR1 is SGHTA and CDR2 is FQGTGA. The length of the CDR3 is 13 residues. V lost 1 base and J lost 5; bases outside the gene matches: 0. This CDR3 reads CASSLNRGHEQYF. The CDR3 nucleotides read TGTGCCAGCAGCTTAAACAGGGGGCACGAGCAGTACTTC.